This TCR beta chain was captured by sequencing in a study of blood T cell repertoires in COVID-19. The data were produced by immunoSEQ multiplex PCR, yet TCRdb's version contains in-frame clones alone and is incomplete. The sample has around 140,000 clones, roughly 80% seen once; the top ten hold roughly 2.2%. The trim removed 1 base at V and 3 bases at J, leaving 7 bases unmatched. The V gene's germline CDR1 is SGHAT and CDR2 FQNNGV. This CDR3 comprises 16 residues. V usage is TRBV11-2 and J usage is TRBJ2-3; 7 bases fit TRBD1. The clonotype comes from a man between 35 and 55 years old with acute COVID-19. Sequences were obtained from PBMCs or T cells enriched from blood (not recorded which). In DNA form, the CDR3 reads TGTGCCAGCAGCTTAGGGCTAAGGGGGCAAACAGATACGCAGTATTTT. Translated: CASSLGLRGQTDTQYF.